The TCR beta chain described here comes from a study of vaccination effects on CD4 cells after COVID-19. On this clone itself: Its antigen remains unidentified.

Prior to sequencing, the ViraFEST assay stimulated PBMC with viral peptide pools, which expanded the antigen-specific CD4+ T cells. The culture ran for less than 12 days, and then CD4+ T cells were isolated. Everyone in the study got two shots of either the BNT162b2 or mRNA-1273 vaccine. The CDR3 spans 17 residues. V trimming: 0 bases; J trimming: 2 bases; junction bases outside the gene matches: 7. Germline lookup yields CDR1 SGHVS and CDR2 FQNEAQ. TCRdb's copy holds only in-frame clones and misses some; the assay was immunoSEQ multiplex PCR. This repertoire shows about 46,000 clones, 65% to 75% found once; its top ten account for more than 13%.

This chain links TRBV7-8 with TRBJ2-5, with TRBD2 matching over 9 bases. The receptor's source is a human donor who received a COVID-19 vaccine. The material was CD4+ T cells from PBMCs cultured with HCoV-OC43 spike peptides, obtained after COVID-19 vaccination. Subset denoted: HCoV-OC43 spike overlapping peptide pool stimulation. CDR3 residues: CASSLASLAGTQETQYF. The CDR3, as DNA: TGTGCCAGCAGCTTAGCGTCTCTAGCGGGGACACAAGAGACCCAGTACTTC.